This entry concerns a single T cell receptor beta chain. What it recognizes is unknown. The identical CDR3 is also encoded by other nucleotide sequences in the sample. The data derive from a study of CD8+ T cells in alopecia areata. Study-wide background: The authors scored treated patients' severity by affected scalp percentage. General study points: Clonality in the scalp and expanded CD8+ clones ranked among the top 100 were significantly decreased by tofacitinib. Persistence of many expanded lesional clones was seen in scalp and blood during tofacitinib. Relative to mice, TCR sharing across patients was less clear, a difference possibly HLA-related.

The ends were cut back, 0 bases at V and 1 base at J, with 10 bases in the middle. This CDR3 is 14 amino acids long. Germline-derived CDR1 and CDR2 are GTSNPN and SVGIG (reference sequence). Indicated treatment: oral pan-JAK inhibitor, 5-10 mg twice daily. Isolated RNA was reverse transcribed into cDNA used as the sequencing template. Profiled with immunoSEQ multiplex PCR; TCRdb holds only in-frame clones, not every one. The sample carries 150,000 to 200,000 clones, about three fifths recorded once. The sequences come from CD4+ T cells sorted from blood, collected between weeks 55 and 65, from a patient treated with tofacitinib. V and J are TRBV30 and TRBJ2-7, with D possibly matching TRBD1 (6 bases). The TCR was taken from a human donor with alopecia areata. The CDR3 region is CAWSVGTPSYEQYF. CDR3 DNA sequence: TGTGCCTGGAGTGTGGGGACACCATCCTACGAGCAGTACTTC.